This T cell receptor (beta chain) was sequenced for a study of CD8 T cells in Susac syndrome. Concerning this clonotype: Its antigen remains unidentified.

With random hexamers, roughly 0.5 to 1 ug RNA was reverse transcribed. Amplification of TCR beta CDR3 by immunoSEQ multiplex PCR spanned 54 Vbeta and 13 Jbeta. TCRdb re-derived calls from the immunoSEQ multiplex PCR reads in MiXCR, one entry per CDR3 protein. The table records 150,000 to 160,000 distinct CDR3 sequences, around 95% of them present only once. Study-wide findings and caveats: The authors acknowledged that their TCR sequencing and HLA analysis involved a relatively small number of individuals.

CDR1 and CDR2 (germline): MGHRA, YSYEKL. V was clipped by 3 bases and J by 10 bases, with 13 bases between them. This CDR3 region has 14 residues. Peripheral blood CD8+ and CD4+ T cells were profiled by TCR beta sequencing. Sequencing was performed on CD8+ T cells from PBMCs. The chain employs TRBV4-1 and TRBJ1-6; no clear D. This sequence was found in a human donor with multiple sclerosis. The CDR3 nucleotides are TGCGCCAGCAGCCACCCCCTGGGAGACTCACCCCTCCACTTT. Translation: CASSHPLGDSPLHF.